This T cell receptor beta chain was identified during a study of beta chain features in type 1 diabetes. General study results and limits: Type 1 diabetes patients had moderately but significantly shorter TCRB CDR3s in all four CD4+ subsets.

Notes on this clone: Antigen specificity is unknown.

CDR1 and CDR2 from the germline V gene are LGHNA and YSLEER. V lost 8 bases and J 0 bases, leaving 11 bases between the germline ends. CDR3 length: 14 amino acids. Via CD45RO/CCR7/CD25/CD127/CD95/CD27, cells of the CD4+ naive, central memory, regulatory and stem cell-like memory subsets were sorted. As every portion of the isolated RNA was reverse transcribed, the sequencing read expressed TCRB transcripts. Assay used: immunoSEQ multiplex PCR; TCRdb lists only in-frame clones, some missing. This sample has 350,000 to 400,000 clones, with about 15% found just once. V and J are TRBV4-3 and TRBJ2-1; D gene uncertain. This receptor was identified in a woman between 18 and 29 years old in good health. Sample: naive CD4+ T cells from blood. CDR3 region: CASSPLISYNEQFF. The CDR3 DNA sequence: TGCGCCAGCTCCCCACTAATCTCCTACAATGAGCAGTTCTTC.